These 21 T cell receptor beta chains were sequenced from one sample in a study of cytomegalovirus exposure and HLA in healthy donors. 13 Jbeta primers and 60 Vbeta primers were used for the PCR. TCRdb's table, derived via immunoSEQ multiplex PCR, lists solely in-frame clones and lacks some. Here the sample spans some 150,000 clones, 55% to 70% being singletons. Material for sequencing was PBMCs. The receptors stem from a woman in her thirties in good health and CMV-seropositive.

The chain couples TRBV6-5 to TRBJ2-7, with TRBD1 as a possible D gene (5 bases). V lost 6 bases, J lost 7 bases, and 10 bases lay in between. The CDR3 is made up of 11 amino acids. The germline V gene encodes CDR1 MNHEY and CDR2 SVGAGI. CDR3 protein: CASSSQVEQYF. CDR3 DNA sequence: TGTGCCAGCAGCTCACAGGTGGAGCAGTACTTC.

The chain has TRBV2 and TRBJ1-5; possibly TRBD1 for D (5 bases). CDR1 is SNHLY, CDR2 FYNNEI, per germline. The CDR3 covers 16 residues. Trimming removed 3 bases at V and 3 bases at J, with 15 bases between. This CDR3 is CASSDQDRQTNQPQHF. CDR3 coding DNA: TGTGCCAGCAGTGACCAAGACAGACAGACCAATCAGCCCCAGCATTTT. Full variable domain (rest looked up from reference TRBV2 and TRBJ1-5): EPEVTQTPSHQVTQMGQEVILRCVPISNHLYFYWYRQILGQKVEFLVSFYNNEISEKSEIFDDQFSVERPDGSNFTLKIRSTKLEDSAMYFCASSDQDRQTNQPQHFGDGTRLSIL.

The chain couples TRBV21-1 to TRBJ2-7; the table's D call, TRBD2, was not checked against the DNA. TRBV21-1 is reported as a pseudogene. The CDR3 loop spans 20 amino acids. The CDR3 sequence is CASSRPEKEKRVRPYYEQYF. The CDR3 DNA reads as TGTGCCAGCAGCAGACCAGAGAAAGAAAAACGGGTGAGGCCATACTACGAGCAGTACTTC.

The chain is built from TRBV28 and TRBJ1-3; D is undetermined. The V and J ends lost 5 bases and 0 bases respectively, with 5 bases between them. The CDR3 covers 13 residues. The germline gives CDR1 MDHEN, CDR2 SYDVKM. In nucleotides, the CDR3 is TGTGCCAGCAGTCGAGGCTCTGGAAACACCATATATTTT. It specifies CASSRGSGNTIYF.

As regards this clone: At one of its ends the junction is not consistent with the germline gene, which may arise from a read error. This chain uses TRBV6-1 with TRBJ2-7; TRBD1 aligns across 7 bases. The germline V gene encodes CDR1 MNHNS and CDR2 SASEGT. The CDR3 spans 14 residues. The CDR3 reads CASSRQGTSYEQHF. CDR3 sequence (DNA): TGTGCCAGCAGTCGACAGGGTACGTCATACGAGCAGCACTTC.

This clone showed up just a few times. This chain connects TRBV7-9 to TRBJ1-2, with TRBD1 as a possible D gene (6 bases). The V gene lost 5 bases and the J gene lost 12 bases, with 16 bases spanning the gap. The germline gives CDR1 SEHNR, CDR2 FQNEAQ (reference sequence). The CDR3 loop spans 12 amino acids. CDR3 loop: CASSQGQGGHTF. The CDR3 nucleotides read TGTGCCAGCAGCCAGGGACAAGGGGGACACACCTTC.

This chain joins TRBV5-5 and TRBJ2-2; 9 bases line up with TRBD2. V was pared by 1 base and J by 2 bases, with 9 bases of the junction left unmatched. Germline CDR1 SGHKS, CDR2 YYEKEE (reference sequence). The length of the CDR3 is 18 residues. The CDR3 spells CASSLYLAGWSNTGELFF. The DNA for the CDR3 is TGTGCCAGCAGCTTGTATCTAGCGGGATGGTCTAACACCGGGGAGCTGTTTTTT.

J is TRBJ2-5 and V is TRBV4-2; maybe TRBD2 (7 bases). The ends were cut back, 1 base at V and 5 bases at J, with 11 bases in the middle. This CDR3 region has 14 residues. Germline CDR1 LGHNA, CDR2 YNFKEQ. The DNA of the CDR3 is TGTGCCAGCAGCCAAGGGGGAGGGGGGGAGACCCAGTACTTC. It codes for CASSQGGGGETQYF.

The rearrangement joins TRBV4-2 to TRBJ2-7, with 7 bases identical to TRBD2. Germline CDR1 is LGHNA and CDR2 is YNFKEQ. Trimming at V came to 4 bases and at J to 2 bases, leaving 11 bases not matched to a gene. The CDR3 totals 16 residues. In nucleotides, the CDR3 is TGTGCCAGCAGCCCCAACCTAGCGGTTGCCGCCTACGAGCAGTACTTC. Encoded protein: CASSPNLAVAAYEQYF.

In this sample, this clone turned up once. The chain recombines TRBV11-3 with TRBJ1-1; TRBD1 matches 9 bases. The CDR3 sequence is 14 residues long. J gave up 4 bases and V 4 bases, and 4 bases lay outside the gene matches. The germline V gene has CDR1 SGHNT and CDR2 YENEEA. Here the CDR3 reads CASSSQGAGTEAFF. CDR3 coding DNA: TGTGCCAGCAGCTCACAGGGGGCGGGCACTGAAGCTTTCTTT.

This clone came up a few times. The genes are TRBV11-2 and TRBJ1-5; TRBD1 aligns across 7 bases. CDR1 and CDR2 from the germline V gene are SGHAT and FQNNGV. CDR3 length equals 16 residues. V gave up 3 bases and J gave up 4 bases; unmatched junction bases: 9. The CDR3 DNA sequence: TGTGCCAGCAGCTTGGAGAGGGGGCCGGATAATCAGCCCCAGCATTTT. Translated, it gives CASSLERGPDNQPQHF. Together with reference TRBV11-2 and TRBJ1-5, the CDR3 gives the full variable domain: EAGVAQSPRYKIIEKRQSVAFWCNPISGHATLYWYQQILGQGPKLLIQFQNNGVVDDSQLPKDRFSAERLKGVDSTLKIQPAKLEDSAVYLCASSLERGPDNQPQHFGDGTRLSIL.

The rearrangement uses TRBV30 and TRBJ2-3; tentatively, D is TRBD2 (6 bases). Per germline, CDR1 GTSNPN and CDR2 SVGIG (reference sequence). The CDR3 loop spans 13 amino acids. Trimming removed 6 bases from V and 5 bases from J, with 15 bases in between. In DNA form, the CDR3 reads TGTGCCTGCATGACTAGTTGGGGAGATACGCAGTATTTT. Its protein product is CACMTSWGDTQYF.

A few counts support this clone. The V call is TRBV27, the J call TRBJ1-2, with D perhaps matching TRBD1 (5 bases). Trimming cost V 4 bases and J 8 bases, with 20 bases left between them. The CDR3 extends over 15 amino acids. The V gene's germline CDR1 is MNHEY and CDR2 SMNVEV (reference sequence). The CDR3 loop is CASSWAGVGGKGYTF. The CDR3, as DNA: TGTGCCAGCAGTTGGGCCGGGGTCGGGGGAAAGGGCTACACCTTC.

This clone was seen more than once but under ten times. The CDR3: CASSSPGQETYEQYF. The CDR3, as DNA: TGTGCCAGCAGTTCACCGGGACAGGAGACCTACGAGCAGTACTTC. The rearrangement uses TRBV28 and TRBJ2-7; 8 bases map to TRBD1. The CDR3 sequence is 15 residues long. Unmatched junction bases numbered 7, after V lost 4 bases and J lost 2 bases. The germline CDR1 and CDR2 sequences are MDHEN and SYDVKM.

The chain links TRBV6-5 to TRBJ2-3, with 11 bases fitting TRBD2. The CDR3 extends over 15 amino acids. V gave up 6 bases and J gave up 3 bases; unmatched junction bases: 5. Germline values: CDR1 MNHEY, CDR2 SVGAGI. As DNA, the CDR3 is TGTGCCAGCAGCTCCCGACTAGCGGGGACAGATACGCAGTATTTT. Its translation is CASSSRLAGTDTQYF.

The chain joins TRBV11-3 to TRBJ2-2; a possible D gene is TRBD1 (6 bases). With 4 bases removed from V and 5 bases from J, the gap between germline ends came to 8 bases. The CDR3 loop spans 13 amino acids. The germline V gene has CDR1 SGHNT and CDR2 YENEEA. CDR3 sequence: CASSSRGTGELFF. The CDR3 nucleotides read TGTGCCAGCAGCTCCAGGGGTACCGGGGAGCTGTTTTTT.

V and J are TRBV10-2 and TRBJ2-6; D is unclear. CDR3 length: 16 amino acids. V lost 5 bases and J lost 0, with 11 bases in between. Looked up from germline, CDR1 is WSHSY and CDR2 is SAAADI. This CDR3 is CASSPGSISGANVLTF. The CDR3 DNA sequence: TGCGCCAGCAGTCCCGGGTCTATCTCTGGGGCCAACGTCCTGACTTTC.

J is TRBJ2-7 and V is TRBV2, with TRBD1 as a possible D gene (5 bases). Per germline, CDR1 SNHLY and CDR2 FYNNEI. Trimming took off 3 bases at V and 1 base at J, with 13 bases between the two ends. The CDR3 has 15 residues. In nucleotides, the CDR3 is TGTGCCAGCAGTGATACGCGACAGACTTCCTACGAGCAGTACTTC. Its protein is CASSDTRQTSYEQYF. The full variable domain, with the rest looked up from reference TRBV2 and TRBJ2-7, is EPEVTQTPSHQVTQMGQEVILRCVPISNHLYFYWYRQILGQKVEFLVSFYNNEISEKSEIFDDQFSVERPDGSNFTLKIRSTKLEDSAMYFCASSDTRQTSYEQYFGPGTRLTVT.

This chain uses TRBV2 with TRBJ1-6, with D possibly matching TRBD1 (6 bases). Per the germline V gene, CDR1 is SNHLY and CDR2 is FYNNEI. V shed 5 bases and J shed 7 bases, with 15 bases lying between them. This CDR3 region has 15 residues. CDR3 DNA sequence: TGTGCCAGCAGTCGGCAGGGGTCAATCAATTCACCCCTCCACTTT. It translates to CASSRQGSINSPLHF.

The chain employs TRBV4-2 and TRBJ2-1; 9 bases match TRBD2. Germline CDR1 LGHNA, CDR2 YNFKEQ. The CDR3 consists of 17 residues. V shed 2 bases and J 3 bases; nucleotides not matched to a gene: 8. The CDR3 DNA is TGTGCCAGCAGCCAAATAGGATTGACTAGCGGCTACAATGAGCAGTTCTTC. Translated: CASSQIGLTSGYNEQFF.

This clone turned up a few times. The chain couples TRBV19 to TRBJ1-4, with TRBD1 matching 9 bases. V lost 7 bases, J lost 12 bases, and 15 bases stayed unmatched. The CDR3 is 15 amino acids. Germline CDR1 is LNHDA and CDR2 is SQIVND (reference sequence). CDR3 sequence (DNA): TGTGCCAGTACACGTCGCCGGGACAGGGAGGGTGAACTGTTTTTT. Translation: CASTRRRDREGELFF.